This T cell receptor beta chain is from a study of lymphopenia after photon versus proton radiotherapy. Findings and caveats of the study: After the lymphocyte nadir, photon-treated repertoires showed oligoclonal expansion, especially of CD8+ Temra cells. Authors raise, but do not show, better survival with proton therapy.

In the case of this clone: Antigen specificity is unknown.

Deletions cut 6 bases from V and 0 bases from J, with 15 bases between. Per germline, CDR1 LNHDA and CDR2 SQIVND (reference sequence). This CDR3 spans 17 amino acids. Using immunoSEQ multiplex PCR, the repertoire was profiled, and TCRdb retains in-frame clones only, with some absent. Altogether roughly 61,000 clones are present, approximately 86% being singletons, with the ten largest covering around 13%. This sequence originates from a man older than 75 with esophageal cancer. The source material was peripheral blood, sampled from a patient treated with proton-based radiotherapy. The rearrangement uses TRBV19 and TRBJ2-6; D could derive from TRBD1 or TRBD2 (5 bases each). The CDR3 DNA is TGTGCCAGTAGATCGTCGGGGCCCCCCTCTGGGGCCAACGTCCTGACTTTC. It is translated as CASRSSGPPSGANVLTF.